Listed below are T cell receptor beta chains from one sample, sequenced in a study of early T cells in non-severe SARS-CoV-2 infection. From the 5' RACE reads, TCRdb called clonotypes with MiXCR, one entry per CDR3 protein. The table has approximately 56,000 distinct CDR3 sequences, about 15% seen once. The sample in question was whole blood, obtained at baseline. Receptors originate from an adult who was a healthcare worker with PCR-confirmed SARS-CoV-2 infection or an uninfected control (not recorded which). Each CDR3 is given with its conserved first and last residue. Each record gives: V gene, J gene, D gene, clone size, CDR3 protein, CDR3 DNA. A D gene is named only where the DNA matches it firmly. Only part of the rows carry a size: once, few, many, or a class if the clone is expanded.

TRBV3-1	TRBJ2-3	NA	few	CASSQGLGEDTQYF	TGTGCCAGCAGCCAAGGTTTAGGGGAAGATACGCAGTATTTT
TRBV7-9	TRBJ2-7	TRBD2	many	CASSLGGGPYEQYF	TGTGCCAGCAGCTTAGGGGGAGGGCCTTACGAGCAGTACTTC
TRBV2	TRBJ2-3	NA	NA	CASSEWSASTDTQYF	TGTGCCAGCAGTGAATGGAGCGCTAGCACAGATACGCAGTATTTT
TRBV14	TRBJ2-5	TRBD2	few	CASSQLTSGFQYF	TGTGCCAGCAGCCAACTGACTAGCGGGTTCCAGTACTTC
TRBV10-3	TRBJ2-7	TRBD1	NA	CAITPGQGSSYEQYF	TGTGCCATCACCCCGGGACAGGGGAGCTCCTACGAGCAGTACTTC
TRBV10-1	TRBJ2-4	TRBD1	many	CASSEGTGKNIQYF	TGCGCCAGCAGTGAGGGGACAGGCAAAAACATTCAGTACTTC
TRBV6-1	TRBJ2-7	NA	NA	CASRYKGPPYEQYF	TGTGCCAGCAGGTACAAGGGGCCACCCTACGAGCAGTACTTC
TRBV27	TRBJ1-5	NA	many	CASTTDPGQPQHF	TGTGCCAGCACTACAGACCCGGGGCAGCCCCAGCATTTT
TRBV29-1	TRBJ2-2	TRBD2	NA	CSVVSGTNTGELFF	TGCAGCGTTGTTAGCGGGACTAACACCGGGGAGCTGTTTTTT
TRBV29-1	TRBJ1-2	NA	NA	CSVRTQYGYTF	TGCAGCGTTCGGACACAATATGGCTACACCTTC
TRBV9	TRBJ2-1	TRBD2	few	CASSTRLASYNEQFF	TGTGCCAGCAGCACCCGACTAGCTTCCTACAATGAGCAGTTCTTC
TRBV5-1	TRBJ1-2	TRBD1	many	CASSSGDRALFYGYTF	TGCGCCAGCAGCTCGGGAGACAGGGCTTTGTTCTATGGCTACACCTTC
TRBV29-1	TRBJ2-1	TRBD2	many	CSVDGTSGVAYNEQFF	TGCAGCGTCGACGGGACTAGCGGAGTAGCCTACAATGAGCAGTTCTTC
TRBV6-2/TRBV6-3	TRBJ1-6	NA	few	CASSYSPLEYNSPLHF	TGTGCCAGCAGTTACTCTCCACTGGAATATAATTCACCCCTCCACTTT
TRBV3-1	TRBJ2-6	NA	NA	CASSLGQFGVSGANVLTF	TGTGCCAGCAGCCTCGGACAGTTCGGTGTGTCTGGGGCCAACGTCCTGACTTTC
TRBV5-4	TRBJ2-1	NA	NA	CASSWMDFRSNEQFF	TGTGCCAGCAGCTGGATGGACTTCCGCTCCAATGAGCAGTTCTTC
TRBV5-1	TRBJ2-7	NA	few	CASSSPGRPNEQYF	TGCGCCAGCAGCTCGCCGGGACGACCGAACGAGCAGTACTTC
TRBV13	TRBJ2-1	TRBD2	NA	CASSLVLAGGGEQFF	TGTGCCAGCAGCTTAGTCCTAGCGGGAGGAGGTGAGCAGTTCTTC
TRBV29-1	TRBJ2-7	NA	NA	CSVFDYEQYF	TGCAGCGTTTTTGACTACGAGCAGTACTTC
TRBV4-1	TRBJ1-4	TRBD1	NA	CASNQAGAGGAKLFF	TGCGCCAGCAACCAAGCGGGCGCAGGGGGCGCGAAACTGTTTTTT
TRBV10-1	TRBJ1-1	NA	NA	CASSESISYTEAFF	TGCGCCAGCAGTGAGTCGATTAGTTACACTGAAGCTTTCTTT
TRBV7-9	TRBJ1-6	NA	NA	CASSLGTSSPLHF	TGTGCCAGCAGCTTAGGGACCTCTTCACCCCTCCACTTT
TRBV7-2	TRBJ2-1	TRBD2	many	CASTAWGTSGGKEQFF	TGTGCCAGCACCGCCTGGGGGACTAGCGGGGGTAAAGAGCAGTTCTTC
TRBV3-1	TRBJ1-5	NA	NA	CASSSRQGSQPQHF	TGTGCCAGCTCCTCTCGGCAGGGAAGTCAGCCCCAGCATTTT
TRBV19	TRBJ2-3	TRBD2	NA	CASSAVLAGGFKRDTQYF	TGTGCCAGTAGTGCGGTGTTAGCGGGAGGTTTTAAGCGGGATACGCAGTATTTT
TRBV28	TRBJ2-7	NA	NA	CASRRDEYEQYF	TGTGCCAGCAGACGGGACGAGTACGAGCAGTACTTC
TRBV10-3	TRBJ2-3	NA	NA	CAISEFGADTQYF	TGTGCCATCAGTGAGTTTGGGGCAGATACGCAGTATTTT
TRBV4-2	TRBJ1-5	TRBD1	NA	CASSQDGTEPSMSQHF	TGTGCCAGCAGCCAAGACGGGACAGAACCTTCCATGTCCCAGCATTTT
TRBV7-3	TRBJ2-2	TRBD2	NA	CASSASGAETGELFF	TGTGCCAGCAGCGCTAGCGGGGCCGAGACCGGGGAGCTGTTTTTT
TRBV12-3/TRBV12-4	TRBJ1-5	NA	few	CASSFARGRNSNQPQHF	TGTGCCAGCAGTTTCGCTCGGGGCAGGAATAGCAATCAGCCCCAGCATTTT
TRBV3-1	TRBJ2-7	NA	NA	CASSLLGGRYEQYF	TGTGCCAGCAGCCTCCTGGGGGGGCGATACGAGCAGTACTTC